What follows is one T cell receptor (beta chain) and its context. The antigen is undetermined. This entry is derived from a study of cytomegalovirus exposure and HLA in healthy donors. General study results and limits: Most TCR sequences proved rare, with some public TCRs found in many donors.

Repertoires were generated with immunoSEQ multiplex PCR, while TCRdb's copy carries only in-frame clones and drops some. The sample holds about 330,000 clones, just over 85% seen once. This CDR3 is built from 13 residues. V lost 4 bases and J 3 bases, leaving 10 bases between the germline ends. Looked up from germline, CDR1 is WNHNN and CDR2 is SYGVQD (reference sequence). The genes are TRBV10-1 and TRBJ2-7; D is perhaps TRBD1 (6 bases). The source of this sequence is a young woman in good health and CMV-seronegative. Sample: PBMCs. CDR3: CASSGGQFYEQYF. The CDR3 region has the DNA TGCGCCAGCAGTGGAGGACAGTTCTACGAGCAGTACTTC.